The present T cell receptor (beta chain) was sequenced within a study of Ad26.COV2.S vaccination and SARS-CoV-2 variants listed by TCRdb under 2021. About the full investigation: Vaccine-arm donors came from COV1001, a multicentre, randomized, double-blind, placebo-controlled phase I-IIa trial of Ad26.COV2.S in healthy adults. Dosing of Ad26.COV2.S was intramuscular, at either 5x10^10 or 1x10^11 viral particles, delivered as one shot or as two shots spaced 56 days apart. TCRbeta repertoire sequencing served as the tool for gauging how specific and how broad the SARS-CoV-2-reactive T cell receptors were following Ad26.COV2.S vaccination. A total of 32 samples were included in the TCR-sequenced set, comprising roughly 20 Ad26.COV2.S vaccine recipients, 5 placebo recipients and 8 SARS-CoV-2 convalescent individuals. Trial participants were randomized into five groups of five: low-dose or high-dose Ad26.COV2.S given once or twice, or placebo on both occasions. Investigators did not know the trial group allocation while performing experiments and assessing outcomes.

Concerning this clone itself: Its antigen target is currently unknown. No base quality information exists; no much larger clone differs at one position.

Per the germline V gene, KGHSH is the CDR1 and LQKENI is the CDR2. Counted from cysteine to phenylalanine, this CDR3 has 17 amino acids. Only CDR3 DNA remains: 51 bases, in frame from the first base. Here V drops 2 bases and J drops 0 bases, and the junction holds 3 bases not matched to any gene. The intended sense of this specimen's treatment or condition label: 15 to 20 received Ad26.COV2.S at low or high dose, single or two shots; about 5 received placebo; per-sample allocation not given. Repertoires of vaccine and placebo recipients were sequenced from samples taken on day 63 after the first injection. Between 29 July and 7 August 2020, Cohort 1b enrolled approximately 26 adults aged 18-55 years at one site in Boston, USA. Ad26.COV2.S was a replication-incompetent adenovirus type 26 vector expressing a prefusion-stabilized SARS-CoV-2 spike protein from the original Wuhan strain. The full study reports these points: Comparing responses between vaccine doses or regimens was not something the study was powered to do. The authors noted that the TCR breadth and depth analyses may have underestimated total T cell responses. After vaccination, substantial breadth of spike-specific CD8+ and CD4+ T cell responses was reported. Comparable non-spike TCR breadth was observed between vaccine and placebo recipients, consistent with only spike being contained in the vaccine. Ad26.COV2.S recipients had higher spike-specific TCR breadth than placebo recipients (P = 0.0014).

The immunoSEQ Assay was used to sequence TCRbeta CDR3 regions. After extraction, genomic DNA underwent amplification by bias-controlled multiplex PCR, followed by high-throughput sequencing. The study's own analysis went as follows. To quantify the absolute abundance of every unique TCRbeta CDR3 region, sequences were collapsed and filtered. T cell fraction was estimated by normalizing TCRbeta template counts to usable DNA, with usable DNA measured through amplification of reference genes found in all nucleated cells. Repertoire TCRs were annotated as SARS-CoV-2-specific by exact matching of V gene, CDR3 amino acid sequence and J gene to a known reactive TCR set. MIRA supplied the reference SARS-CoV-2 TCR set, which was filtered for enrichment in COVID-19-positive ImmuneCODE repertoires so that public or cross-reactive TCRs were removed. Using the MIRA antigens, annotated TCRs were further analysed by specific ORF or by position within an ORF. Breadth was defined as the number of annotated unique rearrangements divided by the total number of unique productive rearrangements, and depth was defined as the summed frequency of the annotated unique rearrangements. TCR breadth was compared between groups using two-sided Wilcoxon rank-sum tests. The clones in this table, taken by TCRdb from immuneACCESS, are in-frame only. Not every clone is retained; where verified, under half of the shortfall comes from an unresolved V gene, and the cause of the rest is unknown. V, J and clone size were drawn from that table, and D and trimming were deduced from the DNA. The sample table records about half a million clones; roughly nine tenths of these occur just once. Of the sample, approximately 1.7% is held by the ten largest clones.

The sample here was peripheral blood, taken in a trial of Ad26.COV2.S vaccine versus placebo. This clonotype was obtained from a person between 18 and 60 years old who received the Ad26.COV2.S COVID-19 vaccine or a placebo. The chain joins TRBV18 to TRBJ2-2; 10 bases in the middle match TRBD1. DNA sequence: TGTGCCAGCTCACCATTGGGACAGGGGACGAACACCGGGGAGCTGTTTTTT. Its product reads: CASSPLGQGTNTGELFF. Reference TRBV18 and TRBJ2-2 genes cover what lies past the CDR3, so the full variable domain is NAGVMQNPRHLVRRRGQEARLRCSPMKGHSHVYWYRQLPEEGLKFMVYLQKENIIDESGMPKERFSAEFPKEGPSILRIQQVVRGDSAAYFCASSPLGQGTNTGELFFGEGSRLTVL.